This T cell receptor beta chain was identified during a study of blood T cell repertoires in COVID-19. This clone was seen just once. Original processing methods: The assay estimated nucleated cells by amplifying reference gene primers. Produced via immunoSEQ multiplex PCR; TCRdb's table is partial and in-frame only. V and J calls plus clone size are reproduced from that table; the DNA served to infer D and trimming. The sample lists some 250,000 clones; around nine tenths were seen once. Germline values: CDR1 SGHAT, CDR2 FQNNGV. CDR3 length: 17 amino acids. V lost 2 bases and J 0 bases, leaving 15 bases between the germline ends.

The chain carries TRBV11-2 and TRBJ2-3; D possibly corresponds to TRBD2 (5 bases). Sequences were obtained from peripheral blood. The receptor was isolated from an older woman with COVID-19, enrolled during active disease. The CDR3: CASSLLASGSSTDTQYF. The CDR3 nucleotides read TGTGCCAGCAGCTTACTGGCGAGCGGTTCTAGCACAGATACGCAGTATTTT. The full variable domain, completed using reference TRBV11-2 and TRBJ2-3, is EAGVAQSPRYKIIEKRQSVAFWCNPISGHATLYWYQQILGQGPKLLIQFQNNGVVDDSQLPKDRFSAERLKGVDSTLKIQPAKLEDSAVYLCASSLLASGSSTDTQYFGPGTRLTVL.